Listed below are T cell receptor beta chains from one sample, sequenced in a study of read filtering for tumor transcriptome and immune sequencing. MiXCR, run by TCRdb on the reads, gives a single entry per CDR3 protein. There are about 86,000 distinct CDR3 sequences in the sample; over 9% occur only once, and just under 15% lies in the top ten. Sequencing input: a population of CD138-negative cells sorted from bone marrow. The receptors here all came from a donor at least 40 years old with multiple myeloma. Each CDR3 is given with its conserved first and last residue. The D gene is left open where the match is weak. Clone sizes are given selectively: once, few, many, or a class where the clone is expanded.

v_gene: TRBV2
len: 14
abundance: .
d_gene: .
j_gene: TRBJ2-1
CDR3nt: TGTGCCAGCGGAAGAGAGGTTATATCACATGAGCAGTTCTTC
CDR3aa: CASGREVISHEQFF

v_gene: TRBV28
len: 16
abundance: many
d_gene: TRBD2
j_gene: TRBJ2-1
CDR3nt: TGTGCCAGCAGTCCCCATGGAGCGGGGCTTAGGCCTGAGCAGTTCTTC
CDR3aa: CASSPHGAGLRPEQFF

v_gene: TRBV6-1
len: 14
abundance: many
d_gene: .
j_gene: TRBJ1-1
CDR3nt: TGTGCCAGCATTCAGGGCCCGGAGGGGACTGAAGCTTTCTTT
CDR3aa: CASIQGPEGTEAFF

v_gene: TRBV2
len: 12
abundance: many
d_gene: .
j_gene: TRBJ2-7
CDR3nt: TGTGCCAGCAAGAGGGGGGCATACGAGCAGTACTTC
CDR3aa: CASKRGAYEQYF

v_gene: TRBV12-5
len: 12
abundance: few
d_gene: .
j_gene: TRBJ2-3
CDR3nt: TGTGCTAGTGGTTTGGACGATCAGGCGCAGTATTTT
CDR3aa: CASGLDDQAQYF

v_gene: TRBV24-1
len: 15
abundance: many
d_gene: .
j_gene: TRBJ2-3
CDR3nt: TGTGCCACCAGTGATCACGGAGGGGTTACAGATACGCAGTATTTT
CDR3aa: CATSDHGGVTDTQYF

v_gene: TRBV27
len: 15
abundance: few
d_gene: .
j_gene: TRBJ1-5
CDR3nt: TGTGCCAGCAGTTTAACAGGCCCCTGGAGTCAGCCCCAGCATTTT
CDR3aa: CASSLTGPWSQPQHF

v_gene: TRBV5-1
len: 15
abundance: many
d_gene: .
j_gene: TRBJ2-7
CDR3nt: TGCGCCAGCAGCTTGGAAGCAGTAAGTCCCTACGAGCAGTACTTC
CDR3aa: CASSLEAVSPYEQYF

v_gene: TRBV18
len: 13
abundance: many
d_gene: .
j_gene: TRBJ2-5
CDR3nt: TGTGCCAGCTCACCTCGGACAAGGGAGACCCAGTACTTC
CDR3aa: CASSPRTRETQYF

v_gene: TRBV28
len: 14
abundance: many
d_gene: .
j_gene: TRBJ2-5
CDR3nt: TGTGCCAGCAGTCCGTCAGGAGGGCAAGAGACCCAGTACTTC
CDR3aa: CASSPSGGQETQYF

v_gene: TRBV2
len: 12
abundance: many
d_gene: .
j_gene: TRBJ1-2
CDR3nt: TGTGCCAGCAATGAGGGGAACTATGGCTACACCTTC
CDR3aa: CASNEGNYGYTF

v_gene: TRBV20-1
len: 12
abundance: many
d_gene: .
j_gene: TRBJ2-5
CDR3nt: TGCAGTGCTTCCGGGACTCAAGAGACCCAGTACTTC
CDR3aa: CSASGTQETQYF

v_gene: TRBV5-4
len: 15
abundance: few
d_gene: .
j_gene: TRBJ2-5
CDR3nt: TGTGCCAGCAGATCCCAGGGGCGTTATCAAGAGACCCAGTACTTC
CDR3aa: CASRSQGRYQETQYF

v_gene: TRBV29-1
len: 12
abundance: many
d_gene: .
j_gene: TRBJ2-7
CDR3nt: TGCAGCGTTGAATACAGTTCCTACGAGCAGTACTTC
CDR3aa: CSVEYSSYEQYF

v_gene: TRBV6-2/TRBV6-3
len: 14
abundance: few
d_gene: TRBD2
j_gene: TRBJ2-7
CDR3nt: TGTGCCAGCAGTTACAGGACTAGAATGTACGAGCAGTACTTC
CDR3aa: CASSYRTRMYEQYF

v_gene: TRBV5-1
len: 16
abundance: many
d_gene: TRBD1
j_gene: TRBJ2-7
CDR3nt: TGCGCCAGCAGCTTGGCCCCGCGGACAGGGCACGACGAGCAGTACTTC
CDR3aa: CASSLAPRTGHDEQYF

v_gene: TRBV5-1
len: 16
abundance: many
d_gene: .
j_gene: TRBJ2-6
CDR3nt: TGCGCCAGCAGCGTGGACGTAAACTCTGGGGCCAACGTCCTGACTTTC
CDR3aa: CASSVDVNSGANVLTF

v_gene: TRBV2
len: 14
abundance: many
d_gene: .
j_gene: TRBJ1-5
CDR3nt: TGTGCCAGCAGTAAACAGGATCGTTTTCAGCCCCAGCATTTT
CDR3aa: CASSKQDRFQPQHF

v_gene: TRBV11-2
len: 16
abundance: many
d_gene: .
j_gene: TRBJ2-1
CDR3nt: TGTGCCAGCAGCCCCCTTGGCGGCTACTCCTACAATGGGCAGTTCTTC
CDR3aa: CASSPLGGYSYNGQFF

v_gene: TRBV28
len: 13
abundance: many
d_gene: .
j_gene: TRBJ2-2
CDR3nt: TGTGCCAGCAGTTTACTGAGGGCCGGGGAGCTGTTTTTT
CDR3aa: CASSLLRAGELFF

v_gene: TRBV7-9
len: 15
abundance: many
d_gene: TRBD1
j_gene: TRBJ2-7
CDR3nt: TGTGCCAGCAGCCCTGGGACAGGGAGCCGGCACGAGCAGTACTTC
CDR3aa: CASSPGTGSRHEQYF

v_gene: TRBV5-1
len: 13
abundance: many
d_gene: .
j_gene: TRBJ2-1
CDR3nt: TGCGCCAGCAGCTTGGAACTAGATAATGAGCAGTTCTTC
CDR3aa: CASSLELDNEQFF

v_gene: TRBV5-1
len: 14
abundance: many
d_gene: .
j_gene: TRBJ2-7
CDR3nt: TGCGCCAGCAGCGTGGGCGGGATTACCTACGAGCAGTACTTC
CDR3aa: CASSVGGITYEQYF

v_gene: TRBV29-1
len: 17
abundance: many
d_gene: TRBD2
j_gene: TRBJ2-3
CDR3nt: TGCAGCGTGTCCGGGACTAGCAGTGCCCTGGGCACAGATACGCAGTATTTT
CDR3aa: CSVSGTSSALGTDTQYF

v_gene: TRBV24-1
len: 17
abundance: many
d_gene: TRBD2
j_gene: TRBJ2-3
CDR3nt: TGTGCCACCAGTGCGTTGGAGAGCGGGAGGGCCGAGGATACGCAGTATTTT
CDR3aa: CATSALESGRAEDTQYF

v_gene: TRBV10-2
len: 14
abundance: many
d_gene: .
j_gene: TRBJ1-4
CDR3nt: TGCGCCAGCAGTGATGTCGGGATTAATGAAAAACTGTTTTTT
CDR3aa: CASSDVGINEKLFF

v_gene: TRBV6-1
len: 14
abundance: many
d_gene: .
j_gene: TRBJ1-1
CDR3nt: TGTGCCAGCAGTGAAGACACAGGATACACTGAAGCTTTCTTT
CDR3aa: CASSEDTGYTEAFF

v_gene: TRBV7-3
len: 16
abundance: many
d_gene: TRBD2
j_gene: TRBJ2-7
CDR3nt: TGTGCCAGCAGCCCGCCGGGACTAGCGCCCCCCTACGAGCAGTACTTC
CDR3aa: CASSPPGLAPPYEQYF

v_gene: TRBV4-2
len: 15
abundance: .
d_gene: .
j_gene: TRBJ2-1
CDR3nt: TGTGCCAGCAGCCGAGATCAAACTACCTACAATGAGCAGTTCTTT
CDR3aa: CASSRDQTTYNEQFF

v_gene: TRBV29-1
len: 13
abundance: few
d_gene: TRBD1
j_gene: TRBJ1-1
CDR3nt: TGCAGCGTTGAGACAGGGGGCGGGACTGAAGCTTTCTTT
CDR3aa: CSVETGGGTEAFF

v_gene: TRBV29-1
len: 15
abundance: .
d_gene: .
j_gene: TRBJ2-2
CDR3nt: TGCAGCGTTGAATATAGTCGGGGGAACACCGGGGAGCTGTTTTTT
CDR3aa: CSVEYSRGNTGELFF

v_gene: TRBV6-2/TRBV6-3
len: 18
abundance: few
d_gene: TRBD2
j_gene: TRBJ2-4
CDR3nt: TGTGCCAGCAGTCCACTAGCGGGAGGTACCCTAGCCAAAAACATTCAGTACTTC
CDR3aa: CASSPLAGGTLAKNIQYF

v_gene: TRBV7-3
len: 16
abundance: many
d_gene: TRBD2
j_gene: TRBJ2-1
CDR3nt: TGTGCCAGCAGCCGTCTAGCGGGGGGGTCCTACAATGAGCAGTTCTTC
CDR3aa: CASSRLAGGSYNEQFF

v_gene: TRBV7-8
len: 14
abundance: few
d_gene: .
j_gene: TRBJ2-7
CDR3nt: TGTGCCAGTGCTAAATGGACAGAGGCCTACGAGCAGTACTTC
CDR3aa: CASAKWTEAYEQYF

v_gene: TRBV7-9
len: 12
abundance: many
d_gene: .
j_gene: TRBJ1-5
CDR3nt: TGTGCCAGCAGCCCTAGCAATCAGCCCCAGCATTTT
CDR3aa: CASSPSNQPQHF

v_gene: TRBV29-1
len: 12
abundance: many
d_gene: .
j_gene: TRBJ2-7
CDR3nt: TGCAGCGTTGCCCCCTCCGAGTACGAGCAGTACTTC
CDR3aa: CSVAPSEYEQYF

v_gene: TRBV3-1
len: 17
abundance: many
d_gene: TRBD2
j_gene: TRBJ2-1
CDR3nt: TGTGCCAGCAGCCAAGGAGTGCCGGGAGGCTCCTACAATGAGCAGTTCTTC
CDR3aa: CASSQGVPGGSYNEQFF

v_gene: TRBV20-1
len: 17
abundance: many
d_gene: .
j_gene: TRBJ2-2
CDR3nt: TGCAGTGCTAGAGATCGCCTAGCAGCCCCGAACACCGGGGAGCTGTTTTTT
CDR3aa: CSARDRLAAPNTGELFF

v_gene: TRBV20-1
len: 16
abundance: many
d_gene: TRBD2
j_gene: TRBJ2-1
CDR3nt: TGCAGTGCTAGAGATCACTTAACCCCTAGCGGCTATGAGCAGTTCTTC
CDR3aa: CSARDHLTPSGYEQFF

v_gene: TRBV5-1
len: 13
abundance: many
d_gene: TRBD1
j_gene: TRBJ2-5
CDR3nt: TGCGCCAGCAGCGTGGGACAGGAGGAGACCCAGTACTTC
CDR3aa: CASSVGQEETQYF

v_gene: TRBV7-6
len: 15
abundance: few
d_gene: TRBD1
j_gene: TRBJ2-2
CDR3nt: TGTGCCAGCAGCTTACGGGGACAGGGTGCCGGGGAGCTGTTTTTT
CDR3aa: CASSLRGQGAGELFF

v_gene: TRBV12-3/TRBV12-4
len: 13
abundance: many
d_gene: .
j_gene: TRBJ2-1
CDR3nt: TGTGCCAGCAGGATAGGGACCTACAATGAGCAGTTCTTC
CDR3aa: CASRIGTYNEQFF

v_gene: TRBV28
len: 15
abundance: many
d_gene: .
j_gene: TRBJ2-3
CDR3nt: TGTGCCAGCAGTTTATGGGGAGAAGGAGCAGATACGCAGTATTTT
CDR3aa: CASSLWGEGADTQYF

v_gene: TRBV20-1
len: 14
abundance: many
d_gene: TRBD2
j_gene: TRBJ2-1
CDR3nt: TGCAGTGCCACCACTAGCGGGAGTACGAGTGAGCAGTTCTTC
CDR3aa: CSATTSGSTSEQFF

v_gene: TRBV28
len: 12
abundance: many
d_gene: .
j_gene: TRBJ2-5
CDR3nt: TGTGCCAGCCGGGACCGAAGAGGGACCCAGTACTTC
CDR3aa: CASRDRRGTQYF

v_gene: TRBV10-3
len: 14
abundance: .
d_gene: .
j_gene: TRBJ2-5
CDR3nt: TGTGCCGTCAGTGAGTCAAGGGGAGGAGAGACCCAGTACTTC
CDR3aa: CAVSESRGGETQYF

v_gene: TRBV7-9
len: 13
abundance: many
d_gene: .
j_gene: TRBJ2-3
CDR3nt: TGTGCCAGCAGCCTGGGATTCACAGATACGCAGTATTTT
CDR3aa: CASSLGFTDTQYF

v_gene: TRBV11-3
len: 14
abundance: few
d_gene: .
j_gene: TRBJ1-4
CDR3nt: TGTGCCAGCAGCTTCGGGCTTACCCATGAAAAACTGTTTTTT
CDR3aa: CASSFGLTHEKLFF

v_gene: TRBV20-1
len: 11
abundance: many
d_gene: .
j_gene: TRBJ1-1
CDR3nt: TGCAGTGCTAGAGAGCGAACAGTGGCTTTCTTT
CDR3aa: CSARERTVAFF